Below, one T cell receptor beta chain is given with its context. It lacks a known antigen. Per-nucleotide qualities are absent, and no much larger clonotype sits a single base away. The source of the sample is a study of T cell changes during pregnancy in multiple sclerosis (dated by TCRdb to about 2019). Some background on the complete study: Changes in the T cell repertoire over the course of pregnancy were examined in this study in women with multiple sclerosis.

The library came from the immunoSEQ multiplex PCR assay. TCRdb holds this immuneACCESS table with in-frame rearrangements only. Some clones are missing; in checked studies, unresolved V genes explain under half, and the rest has no known cause. Within this sample are some 60,000 clones, with approximately 89% of them counted one time only. The top ten clones comprise 3% to 4% of the sample. CDR1 and CDR2 are drawn from the germline V gene: MNHEY, SVGAGI. The CDR3 covers 15 residues, taking in both the cysteine and the phenylalanine. Solely the CDR3 DNA is kept, with 45 bases framed from the first base. Trimming at the junction amounts to 5 bases on V and 3 bases on J, and the germline ends lie 13 bases apart.

The sample in question was peripheral blood, obtained after pregnancy. Recombination linked TRBV6-5 to TRBJ1-4; the D segment could be TRBD1, given 6 matching bases. This receptor was obtained from a female donor in good health, enrolled as a control in a pregnancy study. The nucleotides read TGTGCCAGCAGTCCACAGGGTTTTGCTAATGAAAAACTGTTTTTT. This codes for CASSPQGFANEKLFF.